The entry below gives a single TCR beta chain sequence along with its context. The protocol was immunoSEQ multiplex PCR, while the TCRdb copy is restricted to in-frame clones and leaves out a portion. The sample contains approximately 78,000 clones, under 95% of which appear only once. CDR1 and CDR2 from the germline V gene are SNHLY and FYNNEI. Unmatched junction bases numbered 7, after V lost 10 bases and J lost 3 bases. The CDR3 covers 13 residues. These data belong to a study of T cells after somatic rescue of genetic block. This TCR was recovered from a man younger than 45. What was sequenced was peripheral blood mononuclear cells (PBMCs). The gene calls are TRBV2 and TRBJ2-3; 7 bases are a match to TRBD2. CDR3: CANQGGETDTQYF. CDR3 nucleotides: TGTGCCAACCAGGGAGGGGAGACAGATACGCAGTATTTT.